One TCR beta chain is described in this entry. This entry is derived from a study of cytomegalovirus exposure and HLA in healthy donors. PCR used 60 Vbeta primers and 13 Jbeta primers. In the authors' methods: Around 11 million of tens of millions of unique TCR beta chains were shared, per a later count. The method was immunoSEQ multiplex PCR; TCRdb's version includes in-frame clones alone and lacks a portion of them. V and J calls and clone size are copied from that table; D and trimming were computed from the DNA. This sample has about 76,000 clones; around 70% occur once, and the top ten carry 15% to 20%. The sample consisted of PBMCs. This TCR was recovered from a woman aged 40-49 years in good health and CMV-seropositive.

The CDR3 DNA reads as TGTGCCAGTAGGACTACAGGGGGCAGGGATGAGCAGTTCTTC. Amino acids: CASRTTGGRDEQFF. V gene TRBV19 combines with J gene TRBJ2-1; TRBD1 matches 9 bases. J lost 8 bases, V lost 6 bases, and 8 bases had no gene match. CDR3 size: 14 residues. Looked up from germline, CDR1 is LNHDA and CDR2 is SQIVND (reference sequence).